This is a list of T cell receptor beta chains from one sample in a study of blood T cell repertoires in COVID-19. The data were produced by immunoSEQ multiplex PCR, yet TCRdb's version contains in-frame clones alone and is incomplete. The table shows hundreds of thousands of clones, with approximately 89% occurring only once. The specimen sequenced was peripheral blood. The receptor source for this set is a woman under 40 with COVID-19, enrolled during active disease. Both conserved end residues are part of each CDR3. D genes are given only for firm matches. Only part of the rows carry a size: once, few, many, or a class if the clone is expanded.

NA TRBJ2-7 NA TRBV6-5 TGTGCCAGCAGTTACGCGGGGAAAAGCGAGCAGTACTTC CASSYAGKSEQYF
NA TRBJ1-2 NA TRBV7-9 TGTGCCAGCAGCTCCACAGTCTATGGCTACACCTTC CASSSTVYGYTF
NA TRBJ1-4 few TRBV11-2 TGTGCCAGCAGCCCAGGGACTCTTCAGGTTAATGAAAAACTGTTTTTT CASSPGTLQVNEKLFF
TRBD2 TRBJ2-7 NA TRBV6-5 TGTGCCAGCAGCTGGACTAGCGGGCACTCCTACGAGCAGTACTTC CASSWTSGHSYEQYF
NA TRBJ1-4 NA TRBV3-1/TRBV3-2 TGTGCCAGCAGTCAGCGTCGACAGGCCGCTAATGAAAAACTGTTTTTT CASSQRRQAANEKLFF
NA TRBJ2-1 once TRBV5-1 TGCGCCAGCAGCTTGGCTCTGTCAGGGCTCGCCGACAATGAGCAGTTCTTC CASSLALSGLADNEQFF
TRBD1 TRBJ1-5 NA TRBV30 TGTGCCTCAGGGACAGGGGGTAGTCAGCCCCAGCATTTT CASGTGGSQPQHF
TRBD1 TRBJ1-4 few TRBV9 TGTGCCAGCAGCCCCCGGACAGGGGGTACTGAAAAACTGTTTTTT CASSPRTGGTEKLFF
NA TRBJ1-5 NA TRBV4-2 TGTGCCAGCAGCCCAGATGGAACGCTTACTTTCGCGGGTCAGCCCCAGCATTTT CASSPDGTLTFAGQPQHF
NA TRBJ1-1 few TRBV29-1 TGCAGCGTTGAAAAACAGGGTAACACTGAAGCTTTCTTT CSVEKQGNTEAFF
NA TRBJ1-2 once TRBV13 TGTGCCAGCAGCCCATCGACAGGTACCTATGGCTACACCTTC CASSPSTGTYGYTF
NA TRBJ1-2 few TRBV28 TGTGCCAGCAGTTTAATAACAGCCCTTTCGACGGAAAGGGGCTACACCTTC CASSLITALSTERGYTF
TRBD1 TRBJ2-7 NA TRBV3-1/TRBV3-2 TGTGCCAGCAGCCAATCCGCAGGGGGCGAGCAGTACTTC CASSQSAGGEQYF
NA TRBJ1-6 NA TRBV27 TGTGCCAGCAGTTCATTTCGGGGATCCTATAATTCACCCCTCCACTTT CASSSFRGSYNSPLHF
NA TRBJ1-1 NA TRBV5-1 TGCGCCAGCAGCCCCACGTCGGGGGGCACTGAAGCTTTCTTT CASSPTSGGTEAFF
TRBD2 TRBJ2-2 NA TRBV6-5 TGTGCCAGCACCAAGGGGAGGGTCGCCGGGGAGCTGTTTTTT CASTKGRVAGELFF
NA TRBJ1-1 NA TRBV6-5 TGTGCCAGCCTGTCGGGGAACGGTAGGGCTTTCTTT CASLSGNGRAFF
NA TRBJ2-3 NA TRBV3-1/TRBV3-2 TGTGCCAGCAGCCAAGATCCGAACTTTTCCACAGATACGCAGTATTTT CASSQDPNFSTDTQYF
TRBD1 TRBJ2-4 once TRBV4-2 TGTGCCAGCAGCCAACAGGGGGCGGGACCGCAAAACATTCAGTACTTC CASSQQGAGPQNIQYF
NA TRBJ2-5 NA TRBV4-1 TGCGCCAGCAGCCACGACCCGAGCGTGGATGGGACCCAGTACTTC CASSHDPSVDGTQYF
NA TRBJ1-1 NA TRBV2 TGTGCCAGCAGACAACAGGCACAATCTCCTGAAGCTTTCTTT CASRQQAQSPEAFF
TRBD2 TRBJ2-7 NA TRBV5-6 TGTGCCAGCAGCCGAGGGCCTAGCGGGGGGCTGTACGAGCAGTACTTC CASSRGPSGGLYEQYF
TRBD1 TRBJ1-4 NA TRBV27 TGTGCCAGCAGTCACGGACCCGGGACAGGCAAAAATGAAAAACTGTTTTTT CASSHGPGTGKNEKLFF